Each of the 27 T cell receptor beta chains below was sequenced from the same sample in a study of OX40 agonist ivuxolimab in advanced cancers. The method was immunoSEQ multiplex PCR; TCRdb's version includes in-frame clones alone and lacks a portion of them. The sample has about 22,000 clones; almost 85% are singletons. This sample comprised CD4+ or CD8+ T cells sorted from blood, obtained in a trial of the OX40 agonist ivuxolimab. These receptors all come from an adult with an advanced solid tumor such as melanoma, head and neck, liver or kidney cancer.

J is TRBJ2-7 and V is TRBV7-9, with D uncertain. The V end was cut by 0 bases, the J end by 5 bases, with 11 bases between. This CDR3 is 14 amino acids long. Germline CDR1 and CDR2: SEHNR and FQNEAQ (reference sequence). CDR3 DNA: TGTGCCAGCAGCTTAGCTGGCCCCATCCACGAGCAGTACTTC. It specifies CASSLAGPIHEQYF. The full variable domain, in which reference TRBV7-9 and TRBJ2-7 provide the parts outside the CDR3, is DTGVSQNPRHKITKRGQNVTFRCDPISEHNRLYWYRQTLGQGPEFLTYFQNEAQLEKSRLLSDRFSAERPKGSFSTLEIQRTEQGDSAMYLCASSLAGPIHEQYFGPGTRLTVT.

The chain has TRBV9 and TRBJ2-7; 8 bases map to TRBD1. CDR3 length: 16 residues. V lost 3 bases and J lost 2; bases outside the gene matches: 10. Germline V lookup: CDR1 SGDLS, CDR2 YYNGEE. The DNA of the CDR3 is TGTGCCAGCAGCGGAGACAGGGGCGGCTCCGCCTACGAGCAGTACTTC. It codes for CASSGDRGGSAYEQYF.

This chain connects TRBV5-6 to TRBJ1-4, with D perhaps TRBD1 (6 bases). Trimming took off 2 bases at V and 5 bases at J, with 10 bases between the two ends. This CDR3 region has 14 residues. The germline CDR1 and CDR2 sequences are SGHDT and YYEEEE. The CDR3 protein is CASSFWGLNEKLFF. In DNA form, the CDR3 reads TGTGCCAGCAGCTTTTGGGGGCTGAATGAAAAACTGTTTTTT.

This chain links TRBV28 with TRBJ1-3, with D uncertain. In germline, CDR1 is MDHEN, CDR2 SYDVKM. The V and J ends lost 6 bases and 0 bases respectively, with 12 bases between them. The CDR3 loop spans 15 amino acids. The CDR3 spells CASSPVRSSGNTIYF. Written as DNA, the CDR3 is TGTGCCAGCAGCCCCGTCAGGAGCTCTGGAAACACCATATATTTT.

The gene calls are TRBV6-5 and TRBJ2-3; D uncertain. V was clipped by 5 bases and J by 0 bases, with 6 bases between them. The CDR3 is made up of 13 amino acids. Looked up from germline, CDR1 is MNHEY and CDR2 is SVGAGI. The DNA of the CDR3 is TGTGCCAGCAGTAAGACTAGCACAGATACGCAGTATTTT. Amino acid sequence: CASSKTSTDTQYF.

The chain recombines TRBV28 with TRBJ2-1; 7 bases align to TRBD1. CDR1 and CDR2 (germline): MDHEN, SYDVKM. CDR3 length: 14 amino acids. The CDR3, as DNA: TGTGCTCTTAGGGGGCAGGGGAAGGACAATGAGCAGTTCTTC. This codes for CALRGQGKDNEQFF.

In its sample, this clone was seen a few times. The V gene is TRBV7-9, the J gene TRBJ1-5; D unclear. V lost 5 bases and J lost 3, with 14 bases in between. There are 15 residues in the CDR3. In germline, CDR1 is SEHNR, CDR2 FQNEAQ (reference sequence). CDR3 nucleotides: TGTGCCAGCAGCGCAGTGGACGGAGACAATCAGCCCCAGCATTTT. Amino acids: CASSAVDGDNQPQHF.

This chain connects TRBV7-6 to TRBJ2-7; 9 positions agree with TRBD1. The V gene's germline CDR1 is SGHVS and CDR2 FNYEAQ. This CDR3 contains 14 residues. V lost 4 bases and J lost 4; bases outside the gene matches: 5. The CDR3 reads CASSSGQGTYEQYF. Here the CDR3 DNA reads TGTGCCAGCAGCTCAGGACAGGGGACATACGAGCAGTACTTC.

This chain uses TRBV11-2 with TRBJ2-3; no definite D call. The V gene's germline CDR1 is SGHAT and CDR2 FQNNGV. The CDR3 spans 15 residues. The V end lost 5 bases, the J end lost 3 bases, and 15 bases lay between the germline ends. The CDR3 reads CASSRAGSGTDTQYF. CDR3 nucleotides: TGTGCCAGCAGCCGCGCCGGTAGTGGAACAGATACGCAGTATTTT.

The rearrangement joins TRBV6-5 to TRBJ2-5; 9 bases agree with TRBD2. Germline trimming cut 7 bases from V and 3 bases from J; bases unmatched to any gene: 3. The CDR3 runs to 13 residues. Germline V gene sequence: CDR1 MNHEY, CDR2 SVGAGI. This CDR3 is CASMVAGEETQYF. The CDR3 bases are TGTGCCAGCATGGTAGCGGGGGAAGAGACCCAGTACTTC.

The J gene is TRBJ2-5, the V gene TRBV2, with TRBD1 matching 8 bases. V lost 0 bases and J lost 7; bases outside the gene matches: 10. Germline V gene data show CDR1 as SNHLY and CDR2 as FYNNEI. The CDR3 is 16 residues long. CDR3 amino acids: CASSEASTGGGRTQYF. DNA for the CDR3: TGTGCCAGCAGTGAAGCGTCCACAGGGGGTGGCAGGACCCAGTACTTC.

The chain recombines TRBV11-3 with TRBJ2-2; D gene unclear. This CDR3 has 15 amino acids. Per germline, CDR1 SGHNT and CDR2 YENEEA. V gave up 5 bases and J gave up 0 bases, with 10 bases separating them. The CDR3: CASSPIDSNTGELFF. In DNA, the CDR3 is TGTGCCAGCAGCCCCATAGACTCGAACACCGGGGAGCTGTTTTTT.

This clone was observed once. The chain couples TRBV15 to TRBJ2-1, with 8 nucleotides matching TRBD2. The CDR3 extends over 17 amino acids. Germline V CDR1 and CDR2: LNHNV, YYDKDF (reference sequence). V shed 0 bases and J 2 bases; nucleotides not matched to a gene: 6. CDR3 DNA sequence: TGTGCCACCAGCAGAGATTCCCCCGGGAGGGCCTACAATGAGCAGTTCTTC. It codes for CATSRDSPGRAYNEQFF.

The rearrangement links TRBV7-9 to TRBJ2-2; D gene ambiguous. Deletions cut 3 bases from V and 6 bases from J, with 5 bases between. CDR3 length: 12 amino acids. The germline CDR1 and CDR2 sequences are SEHNR and FQNEAQ (reference sequence). This CDR3 is CASSLGSGELFF. In DNA form, the CDR3 reads TGTGCCAGCAGCTTGGGATCCGGGGAGCTGTTTTTT.

The chain combines TRBV11-2 with TRBJ2-1, with D possibly TRBD2 on 5 matching bases. The CDR3 is 11 amino acids. The V and J ends lost 2 bases and 10 bases respectively, with 6 bases between them. Germline V gene lookup returns CDR1 SGHAT and CDR2 FQNNGV. The CDR3 DNA reads TGTGCCAGCAGCTTAACGGGAGAGCAGTTCTTC. This encodes CASSLTGEQFF.

This chain connects TRBV28 to TRBJ2-1, with D possibly being TRBD2 (5 bases). V lost 3 bases, J lost 14 bases, and 11 bases lay in between. This CDR3 is 11 amino acids long. Germline CDR1 and CDR2: MDHEN and SYDVKM. The DNA for the CDR3 is TGTGCCAGCAGTTTTGCGGGTGAAAAGTTCTTC. It is translated as CASSFAGEKFF.

This clone has just one count. As DNA, the CDR3 is TGTGCCAGCAGTCCACAGGGAGGCGGAGCCTACGAGCAGTACTTC. Translating gives CASSPQGGGAYEQYF. The V and J genes are TRBV27 and TRBJ2-7; the D call may be TRBD1 or TRBD2 (6 bases each). The CDR3 consists of 15 residues. V shed 5 bases and J shed 2 bases, with 16 bases lying between them. Looked up from germline, CDR1 is MNHEY and CDR2 is SMNVEV (reference sequence).

The chain has TRBV9 and TRBJ2-1; 10 positions agree with TRBD2. The CDR3 totals 17 residues. Germline V gives CDR1 SGDLS, CDR2 YYNGEE. The V gene end was trimmed by 1 base and the J gene end by 7 bases; junction bases not matched to a gene: 11. The CDR3 nucleotides read TGTGCCAGCAGCGTATCCCCAACTAGCGGGAATATGAATGAGCAGTTCTTC. It specifies CASSVSPTSGNMNEQFF.

The V gene is TRBV27, the J gene TRBJ1-1; 9 positions agree with TRBD1. Germline V gives CDR1 MNHEY, CDR2 SMNVEV (reference sequence). There are 15 residues in the CDR3. The V gene end was trimmed by 5 bases and the J gene end by 6 bases; junction bases not matched to a gene: 10. The CDR3 sequence: CASSASRTGVAEAFF. In nucleotides, the CDR3 is TGTGCCAGCAGTGCCTCCAGGACAGGGGTGGCTGAAGCTTTCTTT.

The rearrangement links TRBV25-1 to TRBJ1-5; D is possibly TRBD1 (5 bases). Germline V lookup: CDR1 MGHDK, CDR2 SYGVNS. Deletions cut 6 bases from V and 0 bases from J, with 18 bases between. The CDR3 totals 17 residues. This CDR3 reads CASSELGGGYSNQPQHF. CDR3 DNA: TGTGCCAGCAGCGAGTTGGGGGGGGGATATAGCAATCAGCCCCAGCATTTT.

The gene calls are TRBV27 and TRBJ2-1; 14 bases align to TRBD2. Losses at the gene ends were 2 bases for V and 6 bases for J; bases not matched to a gene: 12. Germline V lookup: CDR1 MNHEY, CDR2 SMNVEV (reference sequence). The CDR3 is made up of 19 amino acids. This CDR3 is CASSLALWTSGGTGNEQFF. CDR3 nucleotides: TGTGCCAGCAGTTTAGCCCTCTGGACTAGCGGGGGGACGGGCAATGAGCAGTTCTTC.

The CDR3 is CASSQVDGSSYEQYF. In DNA, the CDR3 is TGTGCCAGCAGCCAAGTCGACGGGAGCTCCTACGAGCAGTACTTC. This sequence joins TRBV4-2 and TRBJ2-7; possible D gene TRBD2, 6 bases. The V end lost 1 base, the J end lost 0 bases, and 10 bases lay between the germline ends. The CDR3 runs to 15 residues. Germline V gene data show CDR1 as LGHNA and CDR2 as YNFKEQ.

This chain connects TRBV4-1 to TRBJ2-3; D is unresolved. Germline CDR1 is MGHRA and CDR2 is YSYEKL. V gave up 0 bases and J gave up 2 bases, with 6 bases separating them. The CDR3 loop spans 14 amino acids. CDR3 nucleotides: TGCGCCAGCAGCCAAGAACAGACCACAGATACGCAGTATTTT. It encodes CASSQEQTTDTQYF.

V is TRBV11-3 and J is TRBJ2-1; possible D gene TRBD2, 5 bases. Trimming shortened V by 0 bases and J by 0 bases, and 12 bases separated the two germline ends. The length of the CDR3 is 17 residues. The germline gives CDR1 SGHNT, CDR2 YENEEA. CDR3 region: CASSLEGGPSSYNEQFF. For the CDR3, the DNA is TGTGCCAGCAGCTTAGAGGGCGGGCCGAGCTCCTACAATGAGCAGTTCTTC.

The chain combines TRBV9 with TRBJ2-7; D possibly corresponds to TRBD1 (5 bases). In germline, CDR1 is SGDLS, CDR2 YYNGEE. This CDR3 comprises 15 residues. V lost 4 bases and J 5 bases, leaving 19 bases between the germline ends. CDR3 amino acids: CASSQEGDPLNEQYF. CDR3 bases: TGTGCCAGCAGCCAGGAAGGGGATCCACTCAACGAGCAGTACTTC.

The chain couples TRBV27 to TRBJ2-2; 8 nucleotides align to TRBD2. Germline CDR1 and CDR2: MNHEY and SMNVEV (reference sequence). With 8 bases clipped from V and 5 bases from J, the junction kept 7 bases outside the gene matches. The CDR3 has 14 amino acids. Written as DNA, the CDR3 is TGTGCCAGCCGGGAGGGATCGTGGACCGGGGAGCTGTTTTTT. This translates into CASREGSWTGELFF.

About this clone: The junction shows a germline mismatch at one end, possibly a read error. This chain joins TRBV7-8 and TRBJ2-5, with 12 bases matching TRBD2. The CDR3 covers 15 residues. CDR1 SGHVS and CDR2 FQNEAQ come from the germline V gene. CDR3 nucleotides: TGTGCCAGCAGCCTAGCGGGAGGGCCTGGGGAGACCCAGTACTTC. Protein: CASSLAGGPGETQYF.